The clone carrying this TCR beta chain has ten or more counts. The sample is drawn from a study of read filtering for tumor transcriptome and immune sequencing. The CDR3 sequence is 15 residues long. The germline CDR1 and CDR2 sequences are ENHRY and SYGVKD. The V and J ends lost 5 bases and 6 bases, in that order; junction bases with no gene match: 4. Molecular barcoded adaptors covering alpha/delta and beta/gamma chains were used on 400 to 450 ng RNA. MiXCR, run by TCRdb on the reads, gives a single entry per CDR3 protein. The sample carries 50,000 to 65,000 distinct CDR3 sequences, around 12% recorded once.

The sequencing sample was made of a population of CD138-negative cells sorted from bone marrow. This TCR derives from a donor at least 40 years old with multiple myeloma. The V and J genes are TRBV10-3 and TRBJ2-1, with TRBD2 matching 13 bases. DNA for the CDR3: TGTGCCATCAGTCTAGGACTAGCGGGGGTCAATGAGCAGTTCTTC. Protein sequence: CAISLGLAGVNEQFF.